This T cell receptor beta chain was sequenced for a study of PD-1 blockade in classical Hodgkin lymphoma. Study conclusions and caveats: When nivolumab was started under 1 year after ASCT, patients were excluded. Newly diagnosed patients had baseline TCR diversity that was reportedly lower than that of healthy donors. The study found complete responders had baseline diversity similar to newly diagnosed patients.

After autologous stem cell transplantation all patients relapsed, and prior brentuximab vedotin exposure differed between cohorts. The CDR3 is 13 amino acids. Germline V gene lookup returns CDR1 SGHRS and CDR2 YFSETQ. Trimming at V came to 4 bases and at J to 2 bases, leaving 2 bases not matched to a gene. The table came from immunoSEQ multiplex PCR; TCRdb's copy has only in-frame clones and leaves some out. The table has 43,000 or so clones, 88% seen once. To note about this clone: Its antigen is currently unknown.

This sample comprised peripheral blood mononuclear cells (PBMCs), obtained at baseline. This TCR derives from a human donor with classical Hodgkin lymphoma. This sequence joins TRBV5-1 and TRBJ2-7, with 8 bases matching TRBD1. This chain's CDR3 is CASSGDRPYEQYF. CDR3 DNA sequence: TGCGCCAGCAGCGGGGACAGGCCCTACGAGCAGTACTTC.